What follows describes a single TCR beta chain. Its antigen remains unidentified. Germline V gene lookup returns CDR1 LGHDT and CDR2 YNNKEL (reference sequence). CDR3 length: 16 residues. V lost 4 bases and J lost 1; bases outside the gene matches: 5. The data stem from a study of identical twins. A universal primer site was added by template switching, and unique molecular identifiers were carried by the cDNA. TCRdb independently ran MiXCR on the 5' RACE reads; one entry per CDR3 protein. Here the sample spans about 530,000 distinct CDR3 sequences, 13% to 15% being singletons. Each donor was a healthy Caucasian. Study observations and caveats: Cross-sectional statistical analysis, not tracking of the same donors, underpinned the conclusions. Twins shared out-of-frame alpha sequences with excess low generation probability.

This sample also appeared in a second study, on yellow fever vaccine responses in identical twins.

Input material: CD4+ T cells sorted from blood. The TCR comes from a woman aged 18-35 years in good health. This chain uses TRBV3-1 with TRBJ2-2, with 8 bases identical to TRBD1. As DNA, the CDR3 is TGTGCCAGCAGCCTTCGACAGGGGATGAACACCGGGGAGCTGTTTTTT. Its translation: CASSLRQGMNTGELFF.